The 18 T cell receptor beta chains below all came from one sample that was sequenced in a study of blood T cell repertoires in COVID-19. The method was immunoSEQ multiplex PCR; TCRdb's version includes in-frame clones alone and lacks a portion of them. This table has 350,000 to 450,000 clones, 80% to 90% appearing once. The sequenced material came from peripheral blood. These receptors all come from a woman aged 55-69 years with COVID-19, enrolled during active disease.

The CDR3 sequence is CATSRDPSGDYGYTF. The CDR3 DNA reads as TGTGCCACCAGCAGGGACCCTTCGGGGGACTATGGCTACACCTTC. The genes are TRBV15 and TRBJ1-2, with TRBD1 as a possible D gene (5 bases). Between the trimmed V and J ends, which lost 3 bases and 3 bases, there was a span of 14 bases. The CDR3 is 15 residues long. The germline CDR1 and CDR2 sequences are LNHNV and YYDKDF (reference sequence).

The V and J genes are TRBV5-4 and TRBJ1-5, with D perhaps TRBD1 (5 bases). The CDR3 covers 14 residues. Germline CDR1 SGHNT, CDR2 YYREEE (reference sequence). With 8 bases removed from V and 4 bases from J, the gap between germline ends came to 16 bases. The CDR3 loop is CASSLEGRNQPQHF. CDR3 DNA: TGTGCCAGTTCGCTGGAGGGGAGAAATCAGCCCCAGCATTTT. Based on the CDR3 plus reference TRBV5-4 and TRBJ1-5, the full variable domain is ETGVTQSPTHLIKTRGQQVTLRCSSQSGHNTVSWYQQALGQGPQFIFQYYREEENGRGNFPPRFSGLQFPNYSSELNVNALELDDSALYLCASSLEGRNQPQHFGDGTRLSIL.

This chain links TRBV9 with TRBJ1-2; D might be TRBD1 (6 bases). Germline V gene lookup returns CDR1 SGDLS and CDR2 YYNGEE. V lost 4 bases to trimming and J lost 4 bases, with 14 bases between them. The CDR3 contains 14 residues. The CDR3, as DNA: TGTGCCAGCAGCCCATCTTTGACAGGCTATGGCTACACCTTC. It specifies CASSPSLTGYGYTF.

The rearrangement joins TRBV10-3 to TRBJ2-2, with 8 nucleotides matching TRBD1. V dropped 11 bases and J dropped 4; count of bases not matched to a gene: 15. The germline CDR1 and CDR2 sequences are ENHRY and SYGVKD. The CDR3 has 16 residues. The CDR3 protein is CAGSKTGAGGTGELFF. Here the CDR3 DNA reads TGTGCCGGCTCTAAGACAGGGGCTGGGGGCACCGGGGAGCTGTTTTTT.

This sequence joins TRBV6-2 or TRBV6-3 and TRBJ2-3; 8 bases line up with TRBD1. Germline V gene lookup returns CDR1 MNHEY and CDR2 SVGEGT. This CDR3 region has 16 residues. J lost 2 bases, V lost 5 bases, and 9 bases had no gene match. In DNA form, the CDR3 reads TGTGCCAGCAGTCACCCGACAGGGGCCGACACAGATACGCAGTATTTT. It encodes CASSHPTGADTDTQYF.

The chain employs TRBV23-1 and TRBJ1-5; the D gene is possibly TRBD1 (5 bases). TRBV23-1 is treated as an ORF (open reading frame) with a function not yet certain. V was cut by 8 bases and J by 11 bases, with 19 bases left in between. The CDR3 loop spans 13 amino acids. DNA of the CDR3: TGCGCCAGCGGGTTTCCTAAGGGCAGGGCCCAGCATTTT. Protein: CASGFPKGRAQHF.

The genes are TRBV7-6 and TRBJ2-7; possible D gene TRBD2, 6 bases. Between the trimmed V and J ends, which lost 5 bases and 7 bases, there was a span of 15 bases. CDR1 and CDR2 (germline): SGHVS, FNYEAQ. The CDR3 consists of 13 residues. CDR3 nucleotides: TGTGCCAGCAGCAGCCGGGACTCTTTGGAGCAGTACTTC. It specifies CASSSRDSLEQYF.

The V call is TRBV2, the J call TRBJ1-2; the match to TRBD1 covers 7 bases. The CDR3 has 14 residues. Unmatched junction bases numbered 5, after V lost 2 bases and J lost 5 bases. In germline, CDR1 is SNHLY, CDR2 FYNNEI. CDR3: CASSEWDSGYGYTF. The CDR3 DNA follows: TGTGCCAGCAGTGAATGGGACAGCGGATATGGCTACACCTTC.

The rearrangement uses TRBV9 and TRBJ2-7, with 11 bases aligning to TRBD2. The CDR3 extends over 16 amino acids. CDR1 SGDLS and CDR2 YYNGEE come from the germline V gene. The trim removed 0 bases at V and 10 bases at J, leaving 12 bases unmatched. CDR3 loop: CASSVEPSGGLADQYF. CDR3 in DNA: TGTGCCAGCAGCGTAGAACCTAGCGGGGGGCTGGCTGATCAGTACTTC.

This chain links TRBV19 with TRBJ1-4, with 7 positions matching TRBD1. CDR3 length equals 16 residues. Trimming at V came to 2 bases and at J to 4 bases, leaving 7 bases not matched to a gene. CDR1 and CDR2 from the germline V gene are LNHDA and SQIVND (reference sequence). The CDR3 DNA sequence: TGTGCCAGTAGTATACCGGGGACAGCCGTTAATGAAAAACTGTTTTTT. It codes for CASSIPGTAVNEKLFF.

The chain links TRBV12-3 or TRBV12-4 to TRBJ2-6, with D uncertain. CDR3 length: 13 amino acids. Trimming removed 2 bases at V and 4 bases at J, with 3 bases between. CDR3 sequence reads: CASSLSGANVLTF. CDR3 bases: TGTGCCAGCAGTTTATCGGGGGCCAACGTCCTGACTTTC.

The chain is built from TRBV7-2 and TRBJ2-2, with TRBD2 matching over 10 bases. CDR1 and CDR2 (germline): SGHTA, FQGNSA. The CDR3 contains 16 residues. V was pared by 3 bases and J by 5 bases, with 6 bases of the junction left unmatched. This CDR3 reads CASSLSGGAGTGELFF. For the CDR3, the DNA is TGTGCCAGCAGCTTGAGCGGGGGGGCCGGAACCGGGGAGCTGTTTTTT.

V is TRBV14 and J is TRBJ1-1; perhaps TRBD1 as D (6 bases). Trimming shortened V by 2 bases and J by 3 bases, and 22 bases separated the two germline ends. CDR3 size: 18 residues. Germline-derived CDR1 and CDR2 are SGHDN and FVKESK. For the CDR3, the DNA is TGTGCCAGCAGCCAACTATGGGGGCGGGTTCGAGGAGACACTGAAGCTTTCTTT. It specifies CASSQLWGRVRGDTEAFF.

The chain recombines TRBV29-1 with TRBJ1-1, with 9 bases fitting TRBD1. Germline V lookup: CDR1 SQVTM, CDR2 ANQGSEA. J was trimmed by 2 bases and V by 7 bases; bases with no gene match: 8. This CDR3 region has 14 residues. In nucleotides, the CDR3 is TGCAGCGCCCGCCCGGGACAGGGTAACACTGAAGCTTTCTTT. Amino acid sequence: CSARPGQGNTEAFF.

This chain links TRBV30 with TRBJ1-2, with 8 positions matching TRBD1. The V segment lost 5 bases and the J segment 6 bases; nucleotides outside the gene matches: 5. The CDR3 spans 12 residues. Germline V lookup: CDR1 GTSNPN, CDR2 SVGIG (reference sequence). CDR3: CAWSGGHDGYTF. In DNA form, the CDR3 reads TGTGCCTGGTCAGGGGGCCATGATGGCTACACCTTC. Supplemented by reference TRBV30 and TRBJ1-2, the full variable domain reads SQTIHQWPATLVQPVGSPLSLECTVEGTSNPNLYWYRQAAGRGLQLLFYSVGIGQISSEVPQNLSASRPQDRQFILSSKKLLLSDSGFYLCAWSGGHDGYTFGSGTRLTVV.

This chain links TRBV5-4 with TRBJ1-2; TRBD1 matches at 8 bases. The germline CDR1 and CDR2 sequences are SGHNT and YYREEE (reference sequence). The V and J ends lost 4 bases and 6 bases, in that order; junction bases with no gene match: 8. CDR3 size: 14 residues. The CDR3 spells CASSPVQGANGYTF. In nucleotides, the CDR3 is TGTGCCAGCAGCCCCGTTCAGGGGGCAAATGGCTACACCTTC.

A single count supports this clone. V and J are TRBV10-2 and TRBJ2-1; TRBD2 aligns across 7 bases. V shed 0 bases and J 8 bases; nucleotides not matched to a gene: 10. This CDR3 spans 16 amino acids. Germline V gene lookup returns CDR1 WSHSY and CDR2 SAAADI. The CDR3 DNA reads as TGCGCCAGCAGTGAGTCGCTTCGGGGGGTCACAGATGAGCAGTTCTTC. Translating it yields CASSESLRGVTDEQFF.

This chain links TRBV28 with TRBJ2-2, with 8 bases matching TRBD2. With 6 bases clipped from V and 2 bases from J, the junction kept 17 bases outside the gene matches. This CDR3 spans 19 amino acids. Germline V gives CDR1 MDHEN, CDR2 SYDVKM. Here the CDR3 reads CASSYQFATGGRNTGELFF. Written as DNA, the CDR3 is TGTGCCAGCAGCTACCAGTTCGCAACGGGGGGGAGAAACACCGGGGAGCTGTTTTTT.